The 2 T cell receptor beta chains in this list originate from one sample, sequenced in a study of T cell changes during pregnancy in multiple sclerosis. Here immunoSEQ multiplex PCR was the method, and the copy in TCRdb shows in-frame clones only, minus some. There are approximately 63,000 clones in the sample; more than 85% occur only once, and 2.6% lies in the top ten. Sequencing was performed on CD8+ T cells from peripheral blood mononuclear cells, taken in the third trimester of pregnancy. The source of these receptors is a female donor with multiple sclerosis, enrolled in a pregnancy study.

The V gene is TRBV30, the J gene TRBJ2-7; 8 bases map to TRBD2. J gave up 0 bases and V 3 bases, and 10 bases lay outside the gene matches. CDR3 length: 16 residues. Germline CDR1 is GTSNPN and CDR2 is SVGIG (reference sequence). The CDR3 reads CAWSPSGGWSSYEQYF. CDR3 DNA sequence: TGTGCCTGGAGCCCCTCGGGGGGGTGGAGCTCCTACGAGCAGTACTTC.

V usage is TRBV30 and J usage is TRBJ2-2; D might be TRBD1 (5 bases). In germline, CDR1 is GTSNPN, CDR2 SVGIG (reference sequence). There are 14 residues in the CDR3. Deletions cut 4 bases from V and 3 bases from J, with 12 bases between. The CDR3, as DNA: TGTGCCTGGACACTTACAGGATACACCGGGGAGCTGTTTTTT. Its translation: CAWTLTGYTGELFF.